The rows below give T cell receptor beta chains drawn from one sample of a study of regulatory dendritic cells for organ transplantation. These receptors have no known antigen. Some clones are missing from TCRdb's copy, which holds only in-frame ones; the method was immunoSEQ multiplex PCR. Among 12,000 or so clones, around nine tenths were seen once, and the ten largest hold nearly 0.45%. Sequencing was performed on naive CD8+ T cells from blood cultured with dendritic cells. The receptors were gathered from a human donor in good health. Each CDR3 is given with its conserved first and last residue. A D gene is named only where the DNA matches it firmly. A row's size may be missing; if present it is once, few, many or a size class.

J gene | V gene | D gene | clone size | CDR3 protein | CDR3 DNA
TRBJ2-4 | TRBV27 | NA | NA | CASSLSAIGIQYF | TGTGCCAGCAGTTTATCAGCAATCGGCATTCAGTACTTC
TRBJ2-2 | TRBV5-6 | TRBD2 | NA | CASSSFPGGVSRELFF | TGTGCCAGCAGCTCATTTCCCGGGGGGGTGAGCCGGGAGCTGTTTTTT
TRBJ2-2 | TRBV9 | TRBD2 | NA | CASSEEGLAVGELFF | TGTGCCAGCAGCGAAGAGGGACTAGCGGTCGGGGAGCTGTTTTTT
TRBJ2-7 | TRBV7-9 | NA | NA | CASSLIAVRHYYEQYF | TGTGCCAGCAGCCTCATCGCGGTTAGACACTACTACGAGCAGTACTTC
TRBJ2-7 | TRBV4-1 | NA | NA | CASSQALGGYEQYF | TGCGCCAGCAGCCAAGCGCTCGGGGGCTACGAGCAGTACTTC
TRBJ2-1 | TRBV7-2 | NA | NA | CASSLRSSYNEQFF | TGTGCCAGCAGCTTAAGGAGCTCCTACAATGAGCAGTTCTTC
TRBJ2-5 | TRBV9 | TRBD2 | NA | CASSVEASGSETQYF | TGTGCCAGCAGCGTAGAGGCTAGCGGGAGTGAGACCCAGTACTTC
TRBJ1-2 | TRBV2 | NA | NA | CASSGRRNYGYTF | TGTGCCAGCAGTGGGCGCCGGAACTATGGCTACACCTTC
TRBJ2-7 | TRBV28 | NA | NA | CASSSGTSYEQYF | TGTGCCAGCAGTAGCGGAACCTCCTACGAGCAGTACTTC
TRBJ2-2 | TRBV7-9 | NA | NA | CASSLVTGELFF | TGTGCCAGCAGCTTAGTGACCGGGGAGCTGTTTTTT
TRBJ2-4 | TRBV4-3 | TRBD1 | NA | CASSQELRTGRSAKNIQYF | TGCGCCAGCAGCCAAGAGTTAAGGACAGGGCGATCGGCCAAAAACATTCAGTACTTC
TRBJ1-1 | TRBV30 | NA | NA | CAWRSMQGEAFF | TGTGCCTGGAGGTCGATGCAGGGAGAAGCTTTCTTT
TRBJ1-4 | TRBV27 | NA | NA | CASSFRQGGEKLFF | TGTGCCAGCAGTTTCCGGCAGGGAGGCGAAAAACTGTTTTTT
TRBJ2-7 | TRBV19 | NA | NA | CASSGPGIHFAYEQYF | TGTGCCAGTAGTGGGCCAGGAATCCACTTCGCTTACGAGCAGTACTTC
TRBJ2-5 | TRBV4-1 | NA | once | CASSQVGGRAGLETQYF | TGCGCCAGCAGCCAAGTAGGCGGCAGGGCTGGATTGGAGACCCAGTACTTC
TRBJ1-5 | TRBV5-1 | NA | few | CASRASLGTNQPQHF | TGCGCCAGCAGAGCCTCCTTGGGCACCAATCAGCCCCAGCATTTT
TRBJ2-7 | TRBV7-9 | TRBD1 | NA | CASSGTGGFNEQYF | TGTGCCAGCAGTGGCACAGGGGGATTCAACGAGCAGTACTTC
TRBJ2-7 | TRBV28 | NA | NA | CASSPDKWQYF | TGTGCCAGCAGTCCCGATAAATGGCAGTACTTC
TRBJ1-3 | TRBV10-2 | TRBD1 | NA | CASSDRGHGNTIYF | TGCGCCAGCAGTGATAGGGGGCATGGAAACACCATATATTTT
TRBJ2-7 | TRBV5-6 | TRBD1 | NA | CASSQRDRVHEQYF | TGTGCCAGCAGCCAAAGAGACAGGGTCCACGAGCAGTACTTC
TRBJ2-1 | TRBV9 | NA | NA | CASGGSSYNEQFF | TGTGCCAGCGGGGGTAGCTCCTACAATGAGCAGTTCTTC
TRBJ2-3 | TRBV9 | TRBD2 | NA | CASSVPSGGALDTQYF | TGTGCCAGCAGCGTACCCAGCGGGGGGGCGTTAGATACGCAGTATTTT
TRBJ2-1 | TRBV6-6 | TRBD1 | NA | CASSARGLSYNEQFF | TGTGCCAGCAGCGCCAGGGGGCTCTCCTACAATGAGCAGTTCTTC
TRBJ1-2 | TRBV30 | NA | NA | CACSMKETNYGYTF | TGTGCCTGTTCTATGAAGGAGACGAACTATGGCTACACCTTC
TRBJ1-2 | TRBV7-3 | TRBD1 | once | CASSVDRGYGYTF | TGTGCCAGCAGCGTTGACAGGGGCTATGGCTACACCTTC
TRBJ2-7 | TRBV11-2 | NA | NA | CASSLTPVYEQYF | TGTGCCAGCAGCTTAACTCCCGTCTACGAGCAGTACTTC
TRBJ1-1 | TRBV29-1 | NA | NA | CSVEDTGQLVGAEAFF | TGCAGCGTTGAAGATACAGGGCAATTAGTAGGGGCTGAAGCTTTCTTT
TRBJ2-5 | TRBV5-1 | TRBD2 | NA | CASNEALATQETQYF | TGCGCCAGCAACGAAGCACTAGCGACACAAGAGACCCAGTACTTC
TRBJ1-4 | TRBV6-5 | NA | NA | CASKAGLTAEKLFF | TGTGCCAGCAAGGCGGGGTTGACCGCCGAAAAACTGTTTTTT